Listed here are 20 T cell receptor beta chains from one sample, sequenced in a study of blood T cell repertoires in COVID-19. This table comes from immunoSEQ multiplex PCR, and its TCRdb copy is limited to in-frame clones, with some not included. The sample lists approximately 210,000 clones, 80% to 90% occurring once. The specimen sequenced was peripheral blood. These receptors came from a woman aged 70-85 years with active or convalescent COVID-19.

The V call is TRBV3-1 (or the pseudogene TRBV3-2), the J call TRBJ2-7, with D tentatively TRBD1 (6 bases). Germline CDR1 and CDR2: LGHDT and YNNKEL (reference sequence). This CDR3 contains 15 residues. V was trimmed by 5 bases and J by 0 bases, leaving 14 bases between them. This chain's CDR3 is CASSGRDKSSYEQYF. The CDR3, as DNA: TGTGCCAGCAGCGGCCGGGACAAGAGCTCCTACGAGCAGTACTTC.

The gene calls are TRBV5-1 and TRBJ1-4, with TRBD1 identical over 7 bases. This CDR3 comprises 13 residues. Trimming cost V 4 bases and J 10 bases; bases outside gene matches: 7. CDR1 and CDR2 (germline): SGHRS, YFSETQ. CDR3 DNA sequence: TGCGCCAGCAGCACAGGGGCCAGAGGAAAACTGTTTTTT. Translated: CASSTGARGKLFF.

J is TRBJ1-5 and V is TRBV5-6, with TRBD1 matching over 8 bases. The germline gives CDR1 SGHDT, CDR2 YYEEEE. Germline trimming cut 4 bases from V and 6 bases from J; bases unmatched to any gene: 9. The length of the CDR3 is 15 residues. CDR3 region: CASSITGQARQPQHF. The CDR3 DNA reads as TGTGCCAGCAGCATAACGGGACAGGCCCGTCAGCCCCAGCATTTT.

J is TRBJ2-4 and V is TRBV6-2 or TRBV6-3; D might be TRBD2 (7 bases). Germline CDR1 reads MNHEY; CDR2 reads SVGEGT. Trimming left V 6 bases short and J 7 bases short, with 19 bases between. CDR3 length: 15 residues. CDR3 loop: CASSPIGGGVNIQYF. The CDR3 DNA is TGTGCCAGCAGCCCCATAGGGGGAGGGGTGAACATTCAGTACTTC.

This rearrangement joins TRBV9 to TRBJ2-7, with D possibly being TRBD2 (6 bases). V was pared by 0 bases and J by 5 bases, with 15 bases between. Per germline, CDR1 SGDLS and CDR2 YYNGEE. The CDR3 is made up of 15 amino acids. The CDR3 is CASSVGGRRGDEQYF. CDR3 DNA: TGTGCCAGCAGCGTAGGTGGGAGGAGAGGCGACGAGCAGTACTTC.

The CDR3 DNA reads TGTGCCAGGGGGATGGGGGGTCTAAACACTGAAGCTTTCTTT. Amino acid sequence: CARGMGGLNTEAFF. The genes are TRBV2 and TRBJ1-1; D may be TRBD1 (5 bases). Looked up from germline, CDR1 is SNHLY and CDR2 is FYNNEI. The length of the CDR3 is 14 residues. Trimming cost V 9 bases and J 2 bases, with 16 bases left between them.

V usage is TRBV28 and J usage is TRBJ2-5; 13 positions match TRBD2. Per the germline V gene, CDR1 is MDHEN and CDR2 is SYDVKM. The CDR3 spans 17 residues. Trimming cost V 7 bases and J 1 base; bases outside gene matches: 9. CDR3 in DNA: TGTGCCAGCACCGGATGGACTAGCGGGAGACCCCAAGAGACCCAGTACTTC. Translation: CASTGWTSGRPQETQYF.

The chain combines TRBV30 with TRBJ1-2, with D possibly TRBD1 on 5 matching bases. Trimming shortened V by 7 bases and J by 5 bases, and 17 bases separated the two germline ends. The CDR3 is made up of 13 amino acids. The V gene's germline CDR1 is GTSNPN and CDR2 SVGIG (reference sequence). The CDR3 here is CAYQIDRQYGYTF. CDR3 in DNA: TGTGCCTACCAAATAGACAGACAATATGGCTACACCTTC. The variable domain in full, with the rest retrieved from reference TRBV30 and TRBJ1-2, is SQTIHQWPATLVQPVGSPLSLECTVEGTSNPNLYWYRQAAGRGLQLLFYSVGIGQISSEVPQNLSASRPQDRQFILSSKKLLLSDSGFYLCAYQIDRQYGYTFGSGTRLTVV.

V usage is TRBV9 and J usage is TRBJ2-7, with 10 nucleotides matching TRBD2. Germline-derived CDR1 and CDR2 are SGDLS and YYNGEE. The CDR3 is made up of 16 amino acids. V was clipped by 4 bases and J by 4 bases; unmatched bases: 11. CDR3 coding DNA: TGTGCCAGCAGCAGAAGTTCCGGGACTAGCGCGTACGAGCAGTACTTC. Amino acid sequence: CASSRSSGTSAYEQYF.

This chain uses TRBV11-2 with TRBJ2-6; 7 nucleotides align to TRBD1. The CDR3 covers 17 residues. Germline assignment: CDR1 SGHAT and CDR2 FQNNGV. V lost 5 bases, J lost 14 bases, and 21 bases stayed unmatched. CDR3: CASSTRQGISQNFILTF. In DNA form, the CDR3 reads TGTGCCAGCAGCACCCGACAGGGAATCTCACAAAATTTTATCCTGACTTTC.

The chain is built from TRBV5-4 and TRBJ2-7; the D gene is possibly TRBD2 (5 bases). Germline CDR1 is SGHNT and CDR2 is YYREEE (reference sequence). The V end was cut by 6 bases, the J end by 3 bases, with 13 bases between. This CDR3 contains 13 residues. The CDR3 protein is CASKADGGYEQYF. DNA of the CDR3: TGTGCCAGCAAAGCGGACGGTGGCTACGAGCAGTACTTC.

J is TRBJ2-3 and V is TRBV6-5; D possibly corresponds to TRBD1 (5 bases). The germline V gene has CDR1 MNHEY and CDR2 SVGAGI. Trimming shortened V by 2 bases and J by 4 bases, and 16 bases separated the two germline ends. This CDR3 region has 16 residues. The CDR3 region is CASSYGYAQGSDTQYF. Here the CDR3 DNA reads TGTGCCAGCAGTTACGGGTATGCCCAGGGTTCAGATACGCAGTATTTT.

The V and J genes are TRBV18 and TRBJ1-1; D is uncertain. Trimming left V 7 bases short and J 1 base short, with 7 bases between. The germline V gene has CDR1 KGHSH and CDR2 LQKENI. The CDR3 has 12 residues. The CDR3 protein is CASLQQNTEAFF. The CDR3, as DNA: TGTGCCAGCTTACAGCAGAACACTGAAGCTTTCTTT.

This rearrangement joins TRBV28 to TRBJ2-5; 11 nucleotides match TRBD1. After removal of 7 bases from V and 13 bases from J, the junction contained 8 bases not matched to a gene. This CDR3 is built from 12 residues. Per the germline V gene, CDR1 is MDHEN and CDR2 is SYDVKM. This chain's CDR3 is CASTSDRGRGYF. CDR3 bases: TGTGCCAGCACTTCGGACAGGGGGCGGGGGTACTTC. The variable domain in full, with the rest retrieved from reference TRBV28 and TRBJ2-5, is DVKVTQSSRYLVKRTGEKVFLECVQDMDHENMFWYRQDPGLGLRLIYFSYDVKMKEKGDIPEGYSVSREKKERFSLILESASTNQTSMYLCASTSDRGRGYFGPGTRLLVL.

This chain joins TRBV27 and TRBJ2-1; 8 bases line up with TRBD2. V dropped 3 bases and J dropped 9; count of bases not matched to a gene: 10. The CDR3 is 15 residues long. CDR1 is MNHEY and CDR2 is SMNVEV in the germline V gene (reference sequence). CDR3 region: CASSFGAGVGGEQFF. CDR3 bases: TGTGCCAGCAGTTTCGGAGCGGGAGTTGGGGGTGAGCAGTTCTTC.

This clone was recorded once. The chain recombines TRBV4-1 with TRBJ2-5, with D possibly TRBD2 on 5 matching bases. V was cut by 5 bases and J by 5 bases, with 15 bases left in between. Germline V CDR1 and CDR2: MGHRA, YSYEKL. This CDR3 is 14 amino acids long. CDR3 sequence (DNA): TGCGCCAGCAGCTCCGGACTCCCCCTTGAGACCCAGTACTTC. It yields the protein CASSSGLPLETQYF.

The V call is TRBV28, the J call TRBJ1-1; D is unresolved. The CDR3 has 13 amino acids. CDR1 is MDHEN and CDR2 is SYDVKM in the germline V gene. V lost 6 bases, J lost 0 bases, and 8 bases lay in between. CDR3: CASRRYLNTEAFF. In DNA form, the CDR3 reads TGTGCCAGCAGGCGATATTTGAACACTGAAGCTTTCTTT.

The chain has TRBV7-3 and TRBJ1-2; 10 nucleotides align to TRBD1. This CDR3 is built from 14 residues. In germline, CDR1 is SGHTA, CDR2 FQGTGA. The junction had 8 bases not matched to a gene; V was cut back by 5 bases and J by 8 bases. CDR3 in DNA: TGTGCCAGCAGCCCAACCGGGACAGGGGTCGGCTACACCTTC. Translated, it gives CASSPTGTGVGYTF.

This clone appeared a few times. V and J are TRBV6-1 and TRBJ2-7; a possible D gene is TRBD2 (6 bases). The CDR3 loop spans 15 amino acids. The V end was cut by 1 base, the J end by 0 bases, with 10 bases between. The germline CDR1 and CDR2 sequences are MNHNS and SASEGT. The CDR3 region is CASSEGVAASYEQYF. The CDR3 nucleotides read TGTGCCAGCAGTGAAGGGGTAGCGGCCTCCTACGAGCAGTACTTC.

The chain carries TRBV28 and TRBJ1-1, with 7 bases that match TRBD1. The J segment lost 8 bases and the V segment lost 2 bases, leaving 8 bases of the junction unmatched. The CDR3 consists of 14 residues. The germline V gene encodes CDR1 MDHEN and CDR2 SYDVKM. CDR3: CASSLQYAGGEAFF. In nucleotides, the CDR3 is TGTGCCAGCAGTTTACAATATGCAGGGGGGGAAGCTTTCTTT.